These 23 T cell receptor beta chains share one sample of origin, sequenced in a study of T cell responses to AZD1222 COVID-19 vaccine (dated by TCRdb to the early 2020s). The time point label for this specimen denotes: about 28 days (+/-7) after the second vaccine dose. Library construction relied on the immunoSEQ multiplex PCR assay. TCRdb stores this immuneACCESS table with in-frame sequences only. Part of the clones is absent; in the studies checked, under half of the shortfall reflects unresolved V genes, and no reason is known for the rest. Recorded for this sample are under 90,000 clones; approximately 83% of them occurred a single time. Of the sample, under 1.5% falls within the top ten clones. This specimen consisted of peripheral blood, obtained 28 days after the second AZD1222 dose. These receptors were taken from an adult who received the AZD1222 COVID-19 vaccine.

The rearrangement uses TRBV27 and TRBJ1-3, with D possibly TRBD1 on 5 matching bases. Trimming removed 4 bases at V and 1 base at J, with 11 bases between. CDR3 length: 15 amino acids. CDR1 MNHEY and CDR2 SMNVEV come from the germline V gene (reference sequence). CDR3 nucleotide sequence: TGTGCCAGCAGTTACCGCGGGGGGTCTGGAAACACCATATATTTT. Amino acids: CASSYRGGSGNTIYF.

The rearrangement uses TRBV3-1 (or the pseudogene TRBV3-2) and TRBJ1-4; D possibly corresponds to TRBD1 (5 bases). Germline V gene sequence: CDR1 LGHDT, CDR2 YNNKEL (reference sequence). The length of the CDR3 is 17 residues. Between the trimmed V and J ends, which lost 5 bases and 5 bases, there was a span of 21 bases. CDR3 coding DNA: TGTGCCAGCAGCTCGTCGAGGGGCGCGGATCGGAATGAAAAACTGTTTTTT. It specifies CASSSSRGADRNEKLFF.

V and J are TRBV2 and TRBJ2-2, with 8 nucleotides matching TRBD2. The CDR3 spans 17 residues. CDR1 and CDR2 from the germline V gene are SNHLY and FYNNEI. Trimming removed 6 bases from V and 1 base from J; junction bases left unmatched: 10. This CDR3 reads CASSGPATSVNTGELFF. The CDR3 region has the DNA TGTGCCAGCAGCGGGCCTGCGACTAGCGTGAACACCGGGGAGCTGTTTTTT.

The chain uses TRBV19 and TRBJ2-7; a weak D match, TRBD2 (5 bases). The germline V gene encodes CDR1 LNHDA and CDR2 SQIVND (reference sequence). This CDR3 has 15 residues. Trimming stripped 5 bases from V and 3 bases from J, with 17 bases between. This CDR3 reads CASSLNRDLGYEQYF. CDR3 DNA sequence: TGTGCCAGTAGTCTTAACCGGGATTTGGGCTACGAGCAGTACTTC.

This chain joins TRBV4-1 and TRBJ2-5; D might be TRBD1 (5 bases). Per germline, CDR1 MGHRA and CDR2 YSYEKL. V was cut by 0 bases and J by 5 bases, with 7 bases left in between. The CDR3 extends over 13 amino acids. CDR3 residues: CASSQDRVETQYF. In DNA, the CDR3 is TGCGCCAGCAGCCAAGACAGGGTGGAGACCCAGTACTTC.

The chain has TRBV5-1 and TRBJ2-2, with 10 bases that match TRBD2. V gave up 0 bases and J gave up 4 bases; unmatched junction bases: 3. CDR1 SGHRS and CDR2 YFSETQ come from the germline V gene. The CDR3 totals 16 residues. CDR3 coding DNA: TGCGCCAGCAGCTTGGGAAGCGGGAGGGCCACCGGGGAGCTGTTTTTT. Encoded protein: CASSLGSGRATGELFF.

The chain joins TRBV19 to TRBJ2-3, with D perhaps matching TRBD1 (5 bases). V lost 7 bases, J lost 3 bases, and 14 bases lay in between. Germline lookup yields CDR1 LNHDA and CDR2 SQIVND (reference sequence). This CDR3 has 14 amino acids. The CDR3, as DNA: TGTGCCAGTAATAGCAGGGTTTGGACAGATACGCAGTATTTT. This gives the protein CASNSRVWTDTQYF.

The genes are TRBV6-1 and TRBJ2-7; 9 bases match TRBD2. The CDR3 has 15 residues. J gave up 5 bases and V 1 base, and 6 bases lay outside the gene matches. Germline V gene lookup returns CDR1 MNHNS and CDR2 SASEGT. The CDR3 reads CASSEGEAGGHEQYF. CDR3 coding DNA: TGTGCCAGCAGTGAAGGGGAAGCGGGAGGCCACGAGCAGTACTTC.

This chain uses TRBV5-1 with TRBJ2-2, with TRBD2 matching 7 bases. Germline CDR1 reads SGHRS; CDR2 reads YFSETQ. The CDR3 sequence is 16 residues long. Trimming removed 3 bases from V and 9 bases from J; junction bases left unmatched: 14. CDR3 DNA: TGCGCCAGCAGCTCGGTCTTAGCGGGTGGACACCGGGAGCTGTTTTTT. Protein product: CASSSVLAGGHRELFF. The variable domain in full, completed from reference TRBV5-1 and TRBJ2-2, reads KAGVTQTPRYLIKTRGQQVTLSCSPISGHRSVSWYQQTPGQGLQFLFEYFSETQRNKGNFPGRFSGRQFSNSRSEMNVSTLELGDSALYLCASSSVLAGGHRELFFGEGSRLTVL.

For the CDR3, the DNA is TGTGCCAGTAGTATCACAGGAGCATACACCGGGGAGCTGTTTTTT. Protein: CASSITGAYTGELFF. This chain links TRBV19 with TRBJ2-2; D is perhaps TRBD1 (5 bases). The CDR3 totals 15 residues. The germline V and J ends were trimmed by 3 bases and 3 bases, with 11 bases remaining between them. Germline CDR1 and CDR2: LNHDA and SQIVND (reference sequence).

In this sample, this clone turned up once. The DNA for the CDR3 is TGTGCCAGCAGCCCGAGGACAGCCCCCAACACTGAAGCTTTCTTT. It is translated as CASSPRTAPNTEAFF. The chain uses TRBV7-9 and TRBJ1-1; perhaps TRBD1 as D (6 bases). The V gene's germline CDR1 is SEHNR and CDR2 FQNEAQ (reference sequence). V was trimmed by 5 bases and J by 2 bases, leaving 15 bases between them. The CDR3 contains 15 residues.

This chain uses TRBV7-8 with TRBJ1-1; 8 bases fit TRBD1. The CDR3 has 18 amino acids. Germline assignment: CDR1 SGHVS and CDR2 FQNEAQ. V lost 2 bases to trimming and J lost 1 base; unmatched junction nucleotides: 12. CDR3 residues: CASSLRGIGTGSNTEAFF. The DNA for the CDR3 is TGTGCCAGCAGCTTAAGGGGTATAGGGACAGGCTCGAACACTGAAGCTTTCTTT.

The chain links TRBV11-2 to TRBJ2-7; D gene unclear. Trimming removed 0 bases from V and 4 bases from J, with 13 bases in between. Germline CDR1 and CDR2: SGHAT and FQNNGV. The CDR3 covers 15 residues. CDR3: CASSLEGSPSYEQYF. CDR3 sequence (DNA): TGTGCCAGCAGCTTAGAGGGTTCGCCTTCTTACGAGCAGTACTTC.

DNA for the CDR3: TGTGCCAGCGGGACTATCGACACCTACGAGCAGTACTTC. This gives the protein CASGTIDTYEQYF. The chain is built from TRBV5-6 and TRBJ2-7, with 7 nucleotides matching TRBD2. Germline-derived CDR1 and CDR2 are SGHDT and YYEEEE. Germline trimming cut 7 bases from V and 2 bases from J; bases unmatched to any gene: 6. This CDR3 comprises 13 residues.

The chain couples TRBV12-5 to TRBJ2-5, with TRBD2 as a possible D gene (5 bases). The CDR3 covers 12 residues. The V gene's germline CDR1 is LGHNT and CDR2 FRNRAP. Trimming took off 6 bases at V and 5 bases at J, with 10 bases between the two ends. The CDR3: CASGTRRETQYF. CDR3 sequence (DNA): TGTGCTAGTGGGACGAGGAGGGAGACCCAGTACTTC.

This clone was observed a handful of times. The chain recombines TRBV7-8 with TRBJ2-7; TRBD1 matches at 12 bases. CDR1 is SGHVS, CDR2 FQNEAQ, per germline. J lost 6 bases, V lost 0 bases, and 3 bases had no gene match. The CDR3 loop spans 15 amino acids. CDR3 protein: CASSLAGTGGAEQYF. CDR3 bases: TGTGCCAGCAGCTTAGCCGGGACAGGGGGCGCCGAGCAGTACTTC.

The chain combines TRBV27 with TRBJ1-1; 9 bases fit TRBD1. CDR1 is MNHEY and CDR2 is SMNVEV in the germline V gene (reference sequence). The CDR3 has 13 amino acids. V dropped 6 bases and J dropped 5; count of bases not matched to a gene: 4. This chain's CDR3 is CASRGQGWTEAFF. CDR3 nucleotide sequence: TGTGCCAGCAGGGGACAGGGTTGGACTGAAGCTTTCTTT.

The genes are TRBV3-1 (or the pseudogene TRBV3-2) and TRBJ2-7; D is perhaps TRBD1 (5 bases). Per the germline V gene, CDR1 is LGHDT and CDR2 is YNNKEL (reference sequence). Trimming took 1 base from V and 6 from J, leaving 16 bases between them. The CDR3 consists of 15 residues. The CDR3 DNA reads TGTGCCAGCAGCCAAGCGGCCAGGGCAGTATCCGAGCAGTACTTC. It is translated as CASSQAARAVSEQYF.

V is TRBV28 and J is TRBJ2-7; TRBD1 matches 10 bases. V shed 5 bases and J 3 bases; nucleotides not matched to a gene: 10. Germline lookup yields CDR1 MDHEN and CDR2 SYDVKM. The CDR3 covers 16 residues. CDR3 bases: TGTGCCAGCAGTCCCTCAGGGACAGGGGATTACTACGAGCAGTACTTC. It specifies CASSPSGTGDYYEQYF.

The rearrangement uses TRBV7-8 and TRBJ1-5; no reliable D call. This CDR3 has 17 residues. Per the germline V gene, CDR1 is SGHVS and CDR2 is FQNEAQ. Deletions cut 5 bases from V and 2 bases from J, with 19 bases between. The CDR3 is CASSLTPRRGGNQPQHF. The DNA of the CDR3 is TGTGCCAGCAGCCTCACTCCTCGGCGGGGTGGCAATCAGCCCCAGCATTTT.

This chain links TRBV4-1 with TRBJ1-4, with 9 bases that match TRBD1. The CDR3 has 16 residues. CDR1 MGHRA and CDR2 YSYEKL come from the germline V gene. The junction had 6 bases not matched to a gene; V was cut back by 0 bases and J by 7 bases. The CDR3 sequence is CASSQDEGQGTEKLFF. In nucleotides, the CDR3 is TGCGCCAGCAGCCAAGATGAGGGACAGGGAACTGAAAAACTGTTTTTT.

The CDR3 protein is CSASRGYGYTF. CDR3 coding DNA: TGCAGTGCTAGCCGGGGCTATGGCTACACCTTC. The genes are TRBV20-1 and TRBJ1-2; D is ambiguous. CDR1 and CDR2 from the germline V gene are DFQATT and SNEGSKA (reference sequence). V gave up 3 bases and J gave up 4 bases, with 6 bases separating them. This CDR3 has 11 amino acids.

The CDR3 sequence is CASSPGQGGQYF. CDR3 DNA sequence: TGTGCCAGCAGCCCTGGACAGGGTGGTCAGTACTTC. The rearrangement joins TRBV5-5 to TRBJ2-7; 8 bases are a match to TRBD1. The length of the CDR3 is 12 residues. Losses at the gene ends were 4 bases for V and 10 bases for J; bases not matched to a gene: 7. Per the germline V gene, CDR1 is SGHKS and CDR2 is YYEKEE (reference sequence).